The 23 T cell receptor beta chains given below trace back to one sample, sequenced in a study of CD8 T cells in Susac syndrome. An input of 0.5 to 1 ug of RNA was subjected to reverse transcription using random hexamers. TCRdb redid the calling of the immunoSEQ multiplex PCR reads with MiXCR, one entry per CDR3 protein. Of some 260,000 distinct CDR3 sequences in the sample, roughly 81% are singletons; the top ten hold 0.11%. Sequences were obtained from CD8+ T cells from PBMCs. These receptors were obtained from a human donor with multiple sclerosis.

This chain's CDR3 is CASSSGVTGNTIYF. CDR3 in DNA: TGTGCCAGCAGTTCAGGGGTGACTGGAAACACCATATATTTT. The chain employs TRBV6-5 and TRBJ1-3, with D possibly matching TRBD1 (6 bases). The CDR3 spans 14 residues. The germline V gene has CDR1 MNHEY and CDR2 SVGAGI. The germline V and J ends were trimmed by 4 bases and 2 bases, with 9 bases remaining between them.

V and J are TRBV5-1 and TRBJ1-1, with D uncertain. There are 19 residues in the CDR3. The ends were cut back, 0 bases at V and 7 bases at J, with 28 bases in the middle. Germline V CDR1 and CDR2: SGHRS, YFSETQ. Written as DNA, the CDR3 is TGCGCCAGCAGCTTGGCCTCCGGCAGCCTTTTTCGTGATGGGAATGAAGCTTTCTTT. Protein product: CASSLASGSLFRDGNEAFF.

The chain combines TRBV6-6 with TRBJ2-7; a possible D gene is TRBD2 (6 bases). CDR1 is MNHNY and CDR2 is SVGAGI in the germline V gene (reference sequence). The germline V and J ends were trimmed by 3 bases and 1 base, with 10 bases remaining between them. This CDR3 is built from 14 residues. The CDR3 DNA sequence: TGTGCCAGCAGTTATGCCGGACTATCCTACGAGCAGTACTTC. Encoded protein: CASSYAGLSYEQYF.

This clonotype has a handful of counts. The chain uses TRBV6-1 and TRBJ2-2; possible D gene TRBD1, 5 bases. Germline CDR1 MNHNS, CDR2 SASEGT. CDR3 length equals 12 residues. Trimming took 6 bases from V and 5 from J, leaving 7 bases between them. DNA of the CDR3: TGTGCCAGCAGCCAGGGAACCGGGGAGCTGTTTTTT. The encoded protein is CASSQGTGELFF.

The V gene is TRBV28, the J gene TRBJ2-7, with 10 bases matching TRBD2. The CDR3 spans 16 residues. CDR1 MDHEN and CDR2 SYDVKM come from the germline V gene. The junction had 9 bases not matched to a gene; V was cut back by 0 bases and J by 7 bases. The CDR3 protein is CASSLWWTSGFTEQYF. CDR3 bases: TGTGCCAGCAGTTTATGGTGGACTAGCGGATTTACGGAGCAGTACTTC.

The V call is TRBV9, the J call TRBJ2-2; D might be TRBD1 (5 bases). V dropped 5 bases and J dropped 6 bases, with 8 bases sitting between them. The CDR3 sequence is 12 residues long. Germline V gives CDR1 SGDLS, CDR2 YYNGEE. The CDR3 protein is CASRGLPGELFF. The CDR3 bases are TGTGCCAGCAGGGGGCTCCCCGGGGAGCTGTTTTTT.

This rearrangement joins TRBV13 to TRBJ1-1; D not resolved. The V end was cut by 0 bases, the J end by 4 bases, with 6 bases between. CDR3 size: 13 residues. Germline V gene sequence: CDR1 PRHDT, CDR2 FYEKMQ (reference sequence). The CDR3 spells CASSLGQVTEAFF. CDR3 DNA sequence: TGTGCCAGCAGCTTAGGCCAAGTCACTGAAGCTTTCTTT.

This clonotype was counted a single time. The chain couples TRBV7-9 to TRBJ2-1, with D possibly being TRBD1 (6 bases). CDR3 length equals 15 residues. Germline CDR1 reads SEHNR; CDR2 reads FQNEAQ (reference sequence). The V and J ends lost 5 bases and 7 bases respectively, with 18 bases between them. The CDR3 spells CASSQGNAVGNEQFF. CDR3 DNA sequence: TGTGCCAGCAGCCAGGGGAATGCCGTCGGGAATGAGCAGTTCTTC.

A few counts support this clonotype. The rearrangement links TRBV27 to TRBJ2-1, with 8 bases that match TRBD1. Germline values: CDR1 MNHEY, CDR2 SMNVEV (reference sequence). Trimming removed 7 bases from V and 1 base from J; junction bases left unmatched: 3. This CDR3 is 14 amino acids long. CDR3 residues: CASTWTGSYNEQFF. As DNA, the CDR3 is TGTGCCAGCACCTGGACAGGGTCCTACAATGAGCAGTTCTTC.

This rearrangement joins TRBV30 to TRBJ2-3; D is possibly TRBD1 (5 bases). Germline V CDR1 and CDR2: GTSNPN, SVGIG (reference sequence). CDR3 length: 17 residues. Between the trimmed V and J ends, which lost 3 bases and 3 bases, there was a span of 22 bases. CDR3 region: CAWRGWGRSTGTDTQYF. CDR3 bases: TGTGCCTGGAGGGGGTGGGGCAGGTCAACCGGGACAGATACGCAGTATTTT.

The CDR3 here is CSVEATGDFPYEQYF. The DNA of the CDR3 is TGCAGCGTTGAAGCCACAGGGGACTTCCCCTACGAGCAGTACTTC. The V gene is TRBV29-1, the J gene TRBJ2-7, with a possible D match to TRBD1 (7 bases). The V and J ends lost 1 base and 2 bases respectively, with 15 bases between them. Germline values: CDR1 SQVTM, CDR2 ANQGSEA. This CDR3 has 15 amino acids.

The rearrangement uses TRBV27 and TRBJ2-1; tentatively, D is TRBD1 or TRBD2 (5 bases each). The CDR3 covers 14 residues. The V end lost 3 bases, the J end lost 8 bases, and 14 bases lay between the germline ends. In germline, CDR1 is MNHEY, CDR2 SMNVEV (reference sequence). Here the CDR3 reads CASSFPEGWDEQFF. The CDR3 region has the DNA TGTGCCAGCAGTTTTCCTGAGGGGTGGGATGAGCAGTTCTTC.

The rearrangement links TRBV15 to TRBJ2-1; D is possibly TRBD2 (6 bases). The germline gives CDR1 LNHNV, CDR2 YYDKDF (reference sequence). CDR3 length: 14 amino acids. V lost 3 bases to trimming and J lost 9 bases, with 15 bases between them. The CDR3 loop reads CATSSIGGPGEQFF. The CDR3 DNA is TGTGCCACCAGCAGTATAGGAGGGCCGGGTGAGCAGTTCTTC.

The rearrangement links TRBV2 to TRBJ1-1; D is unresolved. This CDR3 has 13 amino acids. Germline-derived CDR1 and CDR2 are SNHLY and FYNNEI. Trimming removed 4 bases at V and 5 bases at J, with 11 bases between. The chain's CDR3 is CASSGTQKTEAFF. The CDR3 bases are TGTGCCAGCAGTGGAACGCAGAAGACTGAAGCTTTCTTT.

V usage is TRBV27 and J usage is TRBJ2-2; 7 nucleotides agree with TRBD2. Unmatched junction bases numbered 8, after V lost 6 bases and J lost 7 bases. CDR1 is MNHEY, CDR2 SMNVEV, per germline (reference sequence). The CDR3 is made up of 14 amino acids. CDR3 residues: CASSLDRGVGELFF. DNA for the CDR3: TGTGCCAGCAGCCTCGACCGGGGGGTCGGGGAGCTGTTTTTT.

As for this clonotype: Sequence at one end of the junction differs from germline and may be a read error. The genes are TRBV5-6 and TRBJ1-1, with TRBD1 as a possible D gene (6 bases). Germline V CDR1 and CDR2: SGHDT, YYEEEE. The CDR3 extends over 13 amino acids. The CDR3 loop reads CASILGGLNTAFF. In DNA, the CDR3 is TGTGCCAGCATCTTGGGGGGCCTGAACACTGCTTTCTTT.

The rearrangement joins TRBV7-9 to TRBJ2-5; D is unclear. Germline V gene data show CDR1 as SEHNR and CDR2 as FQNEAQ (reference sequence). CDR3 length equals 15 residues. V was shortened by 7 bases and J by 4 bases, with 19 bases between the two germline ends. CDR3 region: CASKRGEALAETQYF. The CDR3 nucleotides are TGTGCCAGCAAGCGCGGAGAGGCCCTCGCAGAGACCCAGTACTTC.

The CDR3 coding sequence is TGTGCCAGTAGTAACGACAGGGAGGACACTGAAGCTTTCTTT. It translates to CASSNDREDTEAFF. The rearrangement joins TRBV19 to TRBJ1-1; 7 bases line up with TRBD1. The CDR3 has 14 residues. Germline V gene sequence: CDR1 LNHDA, CDR2 SQIVND (reference sequence). Trimming cost V 4 bases and J 3 bases; bases outside gene matches: 5.

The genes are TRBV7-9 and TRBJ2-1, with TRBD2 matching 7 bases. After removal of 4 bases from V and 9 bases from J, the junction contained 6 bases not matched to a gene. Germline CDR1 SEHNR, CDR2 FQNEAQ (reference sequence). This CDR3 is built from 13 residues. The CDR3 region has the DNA TGTGCCAGCAGCTCCGCGGGGGTTGGTGAGCAGTTCTTC. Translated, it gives CASSSAGVGEQFF.

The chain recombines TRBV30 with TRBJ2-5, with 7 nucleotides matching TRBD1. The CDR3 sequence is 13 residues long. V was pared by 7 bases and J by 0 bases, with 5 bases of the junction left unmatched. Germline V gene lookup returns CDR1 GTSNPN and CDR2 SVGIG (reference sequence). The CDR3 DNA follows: TGTGCCTCAAGGGACAGACACCAAGAGACCCAGTACTTC. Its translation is CASRDRHQETQYF.

In nucleotides, the CDR3 is TGCAGTGCTGTCCGGACAGTCTCCTACGAGCAGTACTTC. Translated, it gives CSAVRTVSYEQYF. The chain is built from TRBV20-1 and TRBJ2-7; D might be TRBD1 (6 bases). V was trimmed by 5 bases and J by 0 bases, leaving 11 bases between them. The CDR3 is 13 amino acids. Looked up from germline, CDR1 is DFQATT and CDR2 is SNEGSKA (reference sequence).

The CDR3 is CASSLNLGQTQYF. In DNA form, the CDR3 reads TGTGCCAGCAGTTTAAATTTAGGGCAGACCCAGTACTTC. The chain carries TRBV27 and TRBJ2-5; unclear D gene. The CDR3 runs 13 residues. The germline CDR1 and CDR2 sequences are MNHEY and SMNVEV (reference sequence). With 2 bases removed from V and 6 bases from J, the gap between germline ends came to 10 bases.

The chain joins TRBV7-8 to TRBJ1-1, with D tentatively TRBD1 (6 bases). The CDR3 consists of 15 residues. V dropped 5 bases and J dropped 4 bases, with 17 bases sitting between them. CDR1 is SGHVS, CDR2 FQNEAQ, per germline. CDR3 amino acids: CASSNTGSLGTEAFF. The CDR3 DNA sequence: TGTGCCAGCAGCAACACAGGGAGTTTAGGCACTGAAGCTTTCTTT.